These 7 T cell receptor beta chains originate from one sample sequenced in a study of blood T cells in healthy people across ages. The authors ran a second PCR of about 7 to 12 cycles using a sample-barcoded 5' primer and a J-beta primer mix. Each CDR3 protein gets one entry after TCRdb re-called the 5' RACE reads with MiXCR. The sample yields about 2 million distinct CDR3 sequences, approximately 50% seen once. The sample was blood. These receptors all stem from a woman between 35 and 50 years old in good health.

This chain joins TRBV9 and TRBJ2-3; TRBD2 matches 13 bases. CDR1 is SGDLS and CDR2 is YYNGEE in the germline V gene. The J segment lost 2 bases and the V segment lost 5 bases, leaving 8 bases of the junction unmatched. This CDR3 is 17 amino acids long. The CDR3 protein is CASSPTSGGLITDTQYF. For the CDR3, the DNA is TGTGCCAGCAGTCCGACTAGCGGGGGGTTAATCACAGATACGCAGTATTTT.

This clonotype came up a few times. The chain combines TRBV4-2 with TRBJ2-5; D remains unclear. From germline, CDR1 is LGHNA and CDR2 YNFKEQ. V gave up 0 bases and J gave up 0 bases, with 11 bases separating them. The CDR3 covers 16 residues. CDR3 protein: CASSQDPVTNQETQYF. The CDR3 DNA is TGTGCCAGCAGCCAAGATCCCGTGACCAACCAAGAGACCCAGTACTTC.

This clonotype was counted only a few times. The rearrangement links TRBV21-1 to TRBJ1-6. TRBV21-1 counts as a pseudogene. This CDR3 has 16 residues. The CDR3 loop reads CASSNDNRRVGSPLHF. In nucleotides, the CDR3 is TGTGCCAGCAGCAATGATAACAGGAGGGTGGGTTCACCCCTCCACTTT.

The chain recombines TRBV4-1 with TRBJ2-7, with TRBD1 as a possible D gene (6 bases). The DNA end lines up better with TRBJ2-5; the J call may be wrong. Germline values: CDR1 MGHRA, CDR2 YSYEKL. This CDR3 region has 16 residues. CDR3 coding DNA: TGCGCCAGCAGCCGATCCACAGGGAGTAGTGGGGAGACCCAGTACTTC. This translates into CASSRSTGSSGETQYF.

CDR3: CASSVEEGRTDTQYF. CDR3 nucleotide sequence: TGTGCCAGCAGCGTAGAGGAGGGGCGCACAGATACGCAGTATTTT. V gene TRBV9 combines with J gene TRBJ2-3; a possible D gene is TRBD2 (6 bases). Trimming took 0 bases from V and 1 from J, leaving 9 bases between them. Per the germline V gene, CDR1 is SGDLS and CDR2 is YYNGEE. CDR3 length: 15 amino acids. Using reference TRBV9 and TRBJ2-3 for the parts outside the CDR3, the full variable domain is DSGVTQTPKHLITATGQRVTLRCSPRSGDLSVYWYQQSLDQGLQFLIQYYNGEERAKGNILERFSAQQFPDLHSELNLSSLELGDSALYFCASSVEEGRTDTQYFGPGTRLTVL.

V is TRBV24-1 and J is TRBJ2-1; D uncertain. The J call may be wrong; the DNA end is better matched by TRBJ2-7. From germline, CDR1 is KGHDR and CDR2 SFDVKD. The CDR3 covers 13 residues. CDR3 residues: CATSALSYNEQYF. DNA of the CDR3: TGTGCCACCAGTGCCCTATCCTACAATGAGCAGTACTTC.

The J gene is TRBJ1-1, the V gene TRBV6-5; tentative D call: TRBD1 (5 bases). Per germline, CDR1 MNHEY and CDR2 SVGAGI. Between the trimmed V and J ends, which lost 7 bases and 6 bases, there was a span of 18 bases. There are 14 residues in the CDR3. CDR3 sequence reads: CASTKAGKVAEAFF. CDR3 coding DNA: TGTGCCAGCACAAAGGCAGGGAAAGTGGCTGAAGCTTTCTTT.